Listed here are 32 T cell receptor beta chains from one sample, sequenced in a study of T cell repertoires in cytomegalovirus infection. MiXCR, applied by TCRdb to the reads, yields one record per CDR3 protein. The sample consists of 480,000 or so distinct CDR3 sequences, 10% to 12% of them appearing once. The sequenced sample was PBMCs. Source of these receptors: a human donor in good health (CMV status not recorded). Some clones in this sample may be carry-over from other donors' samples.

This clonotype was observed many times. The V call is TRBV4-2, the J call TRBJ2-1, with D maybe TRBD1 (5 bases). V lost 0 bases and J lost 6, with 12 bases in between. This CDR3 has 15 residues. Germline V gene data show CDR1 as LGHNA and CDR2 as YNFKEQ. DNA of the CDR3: TGTGCCAGCAGCCAAGAGTTCCAGCAGGGCAATGAGCAGTTCTTC. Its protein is CASSQEFQQGNEQFF.

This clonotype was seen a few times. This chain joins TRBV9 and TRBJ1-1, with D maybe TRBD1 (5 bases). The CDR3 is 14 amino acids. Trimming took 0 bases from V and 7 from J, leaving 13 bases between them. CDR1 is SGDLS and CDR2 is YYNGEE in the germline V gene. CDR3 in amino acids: CASSVGGEGNEAFF. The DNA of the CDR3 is TGTGCCAGCAGCGTAGGGGGGGAGGGGAATGAAGCTTTCTTT.

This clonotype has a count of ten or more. The CDR3 here is CASSLGLGSYEQYF. The CDR3, as DNA: TGTGCCAGCAGCTTAGGGTTAGGATCCTACGAGCAGTACTTC. The genes are TRBV7-3 and TRBJ2-7; D remains unclear. The germline CDR1 and CDR2 sequences are SGHTA and FQGTGA. Trimming shortened V by 2 bases and J by 1 base, and 9 bases separated the two germline ends. The CDR3 is 14 residues long. Full variable domain (outside the CDR3, taken from reference TRBV7-3 and TRBJ2-7): GAGVSQTPSNKVTEKGKYVELRCDPISGHTALYWYRQSLGQGPEFLIYFQGTGAADDSGLPNDRFFAVRPEGSVSTLKIQRTERGDSAVYLCASSLGLGSYEQYFGPGTRLTVT.

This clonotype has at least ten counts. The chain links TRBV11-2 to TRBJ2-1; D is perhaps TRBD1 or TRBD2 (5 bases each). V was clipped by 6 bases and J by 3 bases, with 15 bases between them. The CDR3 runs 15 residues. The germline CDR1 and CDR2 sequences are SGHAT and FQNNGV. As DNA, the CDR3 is TGTGCCAGCAGATCCCCGGGACGTCTCTACAATGAGCAGTTCTTC. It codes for CASRSPGRLYNEQFF.

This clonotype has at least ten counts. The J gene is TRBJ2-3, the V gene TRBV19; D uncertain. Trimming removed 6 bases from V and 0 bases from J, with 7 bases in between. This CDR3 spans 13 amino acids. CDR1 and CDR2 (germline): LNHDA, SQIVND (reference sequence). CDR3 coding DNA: TGTGCCAGTAGACCCGCTAGCACAGATACGCAGTATTTT. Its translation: CASRPASTDTQYF.

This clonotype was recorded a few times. For the CDR3, the DNA is TGTGCTAGTAGGGCCCCACCCGGGGAGCTGTTTTTT. Translating gives CASRAPPGELFF. J is TRBJ2-2 and V is TRBV12-5; D gene unclear. V lost 8 bases to trimming and J lost 6 bases, with 10 bases between them. Germline V gives CDR1 LGHNT, CDR2 FRNRAP. This CDR3 spans 12 amino acids.

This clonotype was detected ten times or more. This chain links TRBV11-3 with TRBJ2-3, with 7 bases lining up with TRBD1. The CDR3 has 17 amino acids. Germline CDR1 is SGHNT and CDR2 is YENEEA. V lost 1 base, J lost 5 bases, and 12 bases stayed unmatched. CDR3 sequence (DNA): TGTGCCAGCAGCTTAGGTGGTCCAGGGGGTATCGGAGATACGCAGTATTTT. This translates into CASSLGGPGGIGDTQYF.

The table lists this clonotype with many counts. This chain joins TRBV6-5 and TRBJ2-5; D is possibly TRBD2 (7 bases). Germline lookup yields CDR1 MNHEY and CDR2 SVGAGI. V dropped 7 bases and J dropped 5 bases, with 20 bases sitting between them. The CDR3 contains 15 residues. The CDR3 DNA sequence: TGTGCCAGCACTCCCCTCGTGGGGGGGCATGAGACCCAGTACTTC. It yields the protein CASTPLVGGHETQYF.

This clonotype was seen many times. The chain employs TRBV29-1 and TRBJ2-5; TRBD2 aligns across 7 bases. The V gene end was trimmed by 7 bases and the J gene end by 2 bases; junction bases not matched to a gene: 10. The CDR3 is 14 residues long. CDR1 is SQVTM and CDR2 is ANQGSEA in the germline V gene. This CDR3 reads CSAAFSSGQETQYF. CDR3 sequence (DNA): TGCAGCGCCGCCTTTTCTAGCGGACAAGAGACCCAGTACTTC.

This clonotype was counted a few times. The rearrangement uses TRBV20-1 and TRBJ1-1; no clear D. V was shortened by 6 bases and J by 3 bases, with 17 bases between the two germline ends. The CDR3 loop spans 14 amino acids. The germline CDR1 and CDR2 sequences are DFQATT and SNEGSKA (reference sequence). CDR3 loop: CSAKTPSKDTEAFF. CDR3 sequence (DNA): TGCAGTGCAAAAACCCCCAGCAAGGACACTGAAGCTTTCTTT.

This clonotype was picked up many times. CDR3 nucleotides: TGCGCCAGCGTTTCTCAGCAGCTGGGTGAAGCTTTCTTT. Its protein product is CASVSQQLGEAFF. V gene TRBV23-1 combines with J gene TRBJ1-1; D not resolved. TRBV23-1 is labeled an ORF, and its function is uncertain. V was cut by 8 bases and J by 7 bases, with 17 bases left in between. The length of the CDR3 is 13 residues.

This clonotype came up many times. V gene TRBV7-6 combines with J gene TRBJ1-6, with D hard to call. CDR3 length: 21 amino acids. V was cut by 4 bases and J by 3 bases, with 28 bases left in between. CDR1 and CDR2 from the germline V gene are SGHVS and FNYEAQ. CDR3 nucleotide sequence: TGTGCCAGCAGCTCAACTTGGATTACGGGAAAAGTGCCTATCTATAATTCACCCCTCCACTTT. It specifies CASSSTWITGKVPIYNSPLHF. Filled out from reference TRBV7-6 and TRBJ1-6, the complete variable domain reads GAGVSQSPRYKVTKRGQDVALRCDPISGHVSLYWYRQALGQGPEFLTYFNYEAQQDKSGLPNDRFSAERPEGSISTLTIQRTEQRDSAMYRCASSSTWITGKVPIYNSPLHFGNGTRLTVT.

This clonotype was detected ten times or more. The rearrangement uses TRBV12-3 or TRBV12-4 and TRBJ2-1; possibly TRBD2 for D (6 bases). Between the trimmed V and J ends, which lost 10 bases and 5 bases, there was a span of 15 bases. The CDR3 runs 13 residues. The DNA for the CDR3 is TGTGCCATCAAACGGGGGACGAACAATGAGCAGTTCTTC. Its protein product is CAIKRGTNNEQFF.

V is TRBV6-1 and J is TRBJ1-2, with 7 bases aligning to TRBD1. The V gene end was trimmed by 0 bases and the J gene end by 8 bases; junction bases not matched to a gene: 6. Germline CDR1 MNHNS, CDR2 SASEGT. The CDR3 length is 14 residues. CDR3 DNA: TGTGCCAGCAGTGAAGCGGGACAGCTGAAGGGCTACACCTTC. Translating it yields CASSEAGQLKGYTF.

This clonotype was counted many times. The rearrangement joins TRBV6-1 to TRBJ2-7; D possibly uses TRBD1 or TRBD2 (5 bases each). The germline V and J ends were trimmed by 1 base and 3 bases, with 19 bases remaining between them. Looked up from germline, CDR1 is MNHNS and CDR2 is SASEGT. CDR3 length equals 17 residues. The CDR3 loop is CASSEVHRDGWGYEQYF. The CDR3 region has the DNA TGTGCCAGCAGTGAAGTCCACCGGGACGGCTGGGGCTACGAGCAGTACTTC.

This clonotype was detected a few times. The CDR3 region is CSARDGEWYDQPQHF. The CDR3 DNA is TGCAGTGCTAGAGATGGGGAATGGTACGATCAGCCCCAGCATTTT. The V gene is TRBV20-1, the J gene TRBJ1-5, with D hard to call. The CDR3 spans 15 residues. Trimming stripped 0 bases from V and 5 bases from J, with 14 bases between. CDR1 is DFQATT and CDR2 is SNEGSKA in the germline V gene (reference sequence).

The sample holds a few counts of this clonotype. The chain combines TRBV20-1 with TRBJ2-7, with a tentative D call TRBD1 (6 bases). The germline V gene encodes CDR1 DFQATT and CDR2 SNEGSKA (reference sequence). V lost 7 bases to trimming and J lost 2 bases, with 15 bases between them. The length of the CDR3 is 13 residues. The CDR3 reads CSVTRDTTYEQYF. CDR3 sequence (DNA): TGCAGTGTTACGAGGGACACTACCTACGAGCAGTACTTC.

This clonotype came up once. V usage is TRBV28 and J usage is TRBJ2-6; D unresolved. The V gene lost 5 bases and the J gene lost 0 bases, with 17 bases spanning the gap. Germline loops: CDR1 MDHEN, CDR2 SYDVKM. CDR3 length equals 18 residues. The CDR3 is CASSLRGLLVSGANVLTF. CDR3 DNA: TGTGCCAGCAGTCTAAGAGGCCTTTTAGTCTCTGGGGCCAACGTCCTGACTTTC.

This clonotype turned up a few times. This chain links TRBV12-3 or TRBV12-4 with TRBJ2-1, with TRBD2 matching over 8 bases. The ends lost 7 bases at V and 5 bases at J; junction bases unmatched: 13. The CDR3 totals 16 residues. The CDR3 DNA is TGTGCCAGCATCGCCCTGTCGGGAGGGCCGAACAATGAGCAGTTCTTC. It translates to CASIALSGGPNNEQFF.

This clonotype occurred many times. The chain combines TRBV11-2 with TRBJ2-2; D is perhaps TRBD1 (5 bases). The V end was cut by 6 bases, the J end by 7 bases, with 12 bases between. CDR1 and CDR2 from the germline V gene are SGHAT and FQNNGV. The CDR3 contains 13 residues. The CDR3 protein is CASSPGMIGELFF. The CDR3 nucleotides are TGTGCCAGCAGTCCAGGGATGATCGGGGAGCTGTTTTTT.

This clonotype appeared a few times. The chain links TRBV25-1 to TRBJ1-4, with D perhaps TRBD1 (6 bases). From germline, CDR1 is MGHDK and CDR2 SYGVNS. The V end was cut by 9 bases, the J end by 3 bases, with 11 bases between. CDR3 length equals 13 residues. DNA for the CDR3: TGTGCCAGACAGGGTCTGCCTAATGAAAAACTGTTTTTT. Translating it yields CARQGLPNEKLFF.

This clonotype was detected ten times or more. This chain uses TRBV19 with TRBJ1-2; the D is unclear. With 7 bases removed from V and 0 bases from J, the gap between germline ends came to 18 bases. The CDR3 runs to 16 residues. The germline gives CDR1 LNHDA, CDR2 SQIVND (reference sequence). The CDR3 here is CASTTNHPTANYGYTF. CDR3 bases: TGTGCCAGTACCACCAACCATCCGACGGCTAACTATGGCTACACCTTC.

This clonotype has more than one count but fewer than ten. The CDR3 DNA reads as TGTGCCAGCAGCTTTTGGGGGGGCCTTGAAGCTTTCTTT. Protein: CASSFWGGLEAFF. The chain links TRBV5-4 to TRBJ1-1; D possibly corresponds to TRBD1 (6 bases). Germline CDR1 and CDR2: SGHNT and YYREEE (reference sequence). The V end was cut by 2 bases, the J end by 7 bases, with 12 bases between. The CDR3 runs 13 residues.

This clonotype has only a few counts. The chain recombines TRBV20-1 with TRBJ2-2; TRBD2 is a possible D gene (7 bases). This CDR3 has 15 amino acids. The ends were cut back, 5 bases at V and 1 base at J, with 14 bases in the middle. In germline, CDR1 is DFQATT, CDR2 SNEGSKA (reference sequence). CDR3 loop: CSAAGGQMNTGELFF. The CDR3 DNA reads TGCAGTGCTGCCGGGGGGCAAATGAACACCGGGGAGCTGTTTTTT.

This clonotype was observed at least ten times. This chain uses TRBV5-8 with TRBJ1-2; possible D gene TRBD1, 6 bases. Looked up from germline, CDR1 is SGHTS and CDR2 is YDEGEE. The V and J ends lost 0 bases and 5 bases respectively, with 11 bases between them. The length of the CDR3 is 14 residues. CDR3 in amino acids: CASSLAGGRYGYTF. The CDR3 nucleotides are TGTGCCAGCAGCTTGGCCGGGGGCCGATATGGCTACACCTTC.

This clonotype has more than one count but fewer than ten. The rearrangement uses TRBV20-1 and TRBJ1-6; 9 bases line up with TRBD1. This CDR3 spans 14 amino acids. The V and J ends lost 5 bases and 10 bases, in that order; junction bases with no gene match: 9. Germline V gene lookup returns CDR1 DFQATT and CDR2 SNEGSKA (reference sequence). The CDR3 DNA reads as TGCAGTGCTCGAGGGACAGGGACGGTCTCACCCCTCCACTTT. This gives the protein CSARGTGTVSPLHF.

The CDR3 spells CASSLGDRDLPEAFF. CDR3 nucleotides: TGCGCCAGCAGCTTGGGGGACAGGGACCTACCTGAAGCTTTCTTT. V is TRBV5-1 and J is TRBJ1-1; 9 nucleotides agree with TRBD1. The CDR3 extends over 15 amino acids. J gave up 6 bases and V 0 bases, and 6 bases lay outside the gene matches. Germline-derived CDR1 and CDR2 are SGHRS and YFSETQ.

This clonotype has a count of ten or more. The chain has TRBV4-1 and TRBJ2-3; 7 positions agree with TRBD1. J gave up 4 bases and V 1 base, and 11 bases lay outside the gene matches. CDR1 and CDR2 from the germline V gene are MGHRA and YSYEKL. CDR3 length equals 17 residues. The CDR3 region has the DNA TGCGCCAGCAGCCAAGGTCCGGTATCGACAGGGTCAGATACGCAGTATTTT. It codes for CASSQGPVSTGSDTQYF.

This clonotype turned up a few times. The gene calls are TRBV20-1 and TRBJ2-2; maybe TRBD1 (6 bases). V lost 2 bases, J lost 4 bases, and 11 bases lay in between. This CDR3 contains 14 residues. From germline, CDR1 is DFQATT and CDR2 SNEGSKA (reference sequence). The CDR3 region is CSARLTGRTGELFF. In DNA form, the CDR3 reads TGCAGTGCTAGACTAACAGGGCGCACCGGGGAGCTGTTTTTT.

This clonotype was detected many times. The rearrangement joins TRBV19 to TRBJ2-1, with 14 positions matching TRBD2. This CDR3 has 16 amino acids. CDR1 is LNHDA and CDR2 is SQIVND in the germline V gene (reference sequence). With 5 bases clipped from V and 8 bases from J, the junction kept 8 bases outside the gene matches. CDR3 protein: CASSRLAGGSMDEQFF. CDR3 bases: TGTGCCAGTAGTCGACTAGCGGGGGGGTCTATGGATGAGCAGTTCTTC.

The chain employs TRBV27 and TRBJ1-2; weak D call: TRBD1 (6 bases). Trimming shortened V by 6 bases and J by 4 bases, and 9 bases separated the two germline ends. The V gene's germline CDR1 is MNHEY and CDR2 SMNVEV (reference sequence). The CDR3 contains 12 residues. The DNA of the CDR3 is TGTGCCAGCAGCGGGGGCCCCTATGGCTACACCTTC. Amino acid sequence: CASSGGPYGYTF.

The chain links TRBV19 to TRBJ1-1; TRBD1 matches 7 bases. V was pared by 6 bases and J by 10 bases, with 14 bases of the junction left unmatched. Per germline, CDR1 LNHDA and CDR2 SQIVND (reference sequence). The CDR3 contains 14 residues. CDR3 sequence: CASSAGTVAVGAFF. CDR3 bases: TGTGCCAGTAGCGCCGGGACAGTTGCGGTTGGAGCTTTCTTT. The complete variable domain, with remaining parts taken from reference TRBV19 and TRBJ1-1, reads DGGITQSPKYLFRKEGQNVTLSCEQNLNHDAMYWYRQDPGQGLRLIYYSQIVNDFQKGDIAEGYSVSREKKESFPLTVTSAQKNPTAFYLCASSAGTVAVGAFFGQGTRLTVV.